What follows are 20 T cell receptor beta chains derived from one specimen sequenced in a study of beta chain features in type 1 diabetes. Overall study findings and caveats: In all four CD4+ subsets, TCRB CDR3 length was significantly, moderately reduced in type 1 diabetes.

Expressed TCRB transcripts got sequenced, as all isolated RNA was reverse transcribed. Using immunoSEQ multiplex PCR, the repertoire was profiled, and TCRdb retains in-frame clones only, with some absent. The repertoire holds around 300,000 clones, with 15% as singletons. Antigens of these TCRs are unknown. The sequenced material came from naive CD4+ T cells from blood. These TCRs come from a man younger than 35 with type 1 diabetes.

This clone was detected only a few times. V is TRBV9 and J is TRBJ2-1; a weak D match, TRBD1 (5 bases). Germline V gene lookup returns CDR1 SGDLS and CDR2 YYNGEE. With 3 bases removed from V and 2 bases from J, the gap between germline ends came to 21 bases. The length of the CDR3 is 18 residues. CDR3 in amino acids: CASSARRTHSTAYNEQFF. DNA of the CDR3: TGTGCCAGCAGCGCTCGCCGCACGCACTCGACAGCCTACAATGAGCAGTTCTTC.

This chain links TRBV21-1 with TRBJ1-2; no check of the table's D call, TRBD1, against the DNA was made. TRBV21-1 is flagged as a pseudogene. The CDR3 spans 14 residues. The CDR3 nucleotides are TGTGCCAGTCGGGACCGGGACAGGGAACCTGGCTACACCTTC. It yields the protein CASRDRDREPGYTF.

This chain joins TRBV25-1 and TRBJ1-3; D gene uncertain. The germline gives CDR1 MGHDK, CDR2 SYGVNS. Trimming removed 4 bases from V and 2 bases from J, with 9 bases in between. CDR3 size: 14 residues. CDR3 protein: CASSAAGAGNTIYF. The CDR3 DNA is TGTGCCAGCAGTGCGGCGGGTGCTGGAAACACCATATATTTT.

This chain joins TRBV11-2 and TRBJ2-3, with D uncertain. V was clipped by 3 bases and J by 2 bases, with 9 bases between them. Germline lookup yields CDR1 SGHAT and CDR2 FQNNGV. The CDR3 has 14 residues. CDR3 sequence: CASSLASLTDTQYF. CDR3 sequence (DNA): TGTGCCAGCAGCTTGGCCAGTCTCACAGATACGCAGTATTTT.

J is TRBJ2-1 and V is TRBV5-1, with 15 nucleotides matching TRBD2. Germline assignment: CDR1 SGHRS and CDR2 YFSETQ. The CDR3 is 19 amino acids. The J segment lost 3 bases and the V segment lost 4 bases, leaving 11 bases of the junction unmatched. The CDR3 region is CASSIPSGLAGGGYNEQFF. For the CDR3, the DNA is TGCGCCAGCAGCATTCCGTCGGGACTAGCGGGGGGAGGCTACAATGAGCAGTTCTTC.

The chain couples TRBV5-4 to TRBJ2-1, with unresolved D. Germline assignment: CDR1 SGHNT and CDR2 YYREEE (reference sequence). Trimming stripped 0 bases from V and 1 base from J, with 8 bases between. This CDR3 spans 15 amino acids. CDR3 amino acids: CASSLEEKSYNEQFF. The DNA for the CDR3 is TGTGCCAGCAGCTTGGAAGAGAAGTCCTACAATGAGCAGTTCTTC.

CDR3 amino acids: CASSASEAGRTDTQYF. CDR3 nucleotide sequence: TGTGCCAGCAGTGCGTCGGAGGCAGGACGCACAGATACGCAGTATTTT. The chain has TRBV28 and TRBJ2-3; possibly TRBD2 for D (5 bases). Germline V gives CDR1 MDHEN, CDR2 SYDVKM. CDR3 length: 16 residues. Trimming stripped 5 bases from V and 1 base from J, with 16 bases between.

The chain combines TRBV5-1 with TRBJ2-1; TRBD2 aligns across 10 bases. J was trimmed by 7 bases and V by 0 bases; bases with no gene match: 10. The V gene's germline CDR1 is SGHRS and CDR2 YFSETQ. The CDR3 is 17 amino acids. CDR3 DNA sequence: TGCGCCAGCAGCTTGGAGGTTAGCGGGAGGCCGTCTAATGAGCAGTTCTTC. It is translated as CASSLEVSGRPSNEQFF.

This clone occurred a few times. The gene calls are TRBV30 and TRBJ2-5; D might be TRBD2 (7 bases). Germline V gene sequence: CDR1 GTSNPN, CDR2 SVGIG (reference sequence). V shed 2 bases and J shed 5 bases, with 12 bases lying between them. The CDR3 is made up of 13 amino acids. The CDR3 sequence: CAWSPGGQETQYF. The CDR3 bases are TGTGCCTGGAGTCCCGGGGGGCAGGAGACCCAGTACTTC.

The chain links TRBV10-3 to TRBJ2-1; 8 bases are a match to TRBD2. Germline CDR1 reads ENHRY; CDR2 reads SYGVKD. V gave up 9 bases and J gave up 4 bases; unmatched junction bases: 8. The CDR3 spans 14 residues. As DNA, the CDR3 is TGTGCCATTTCTCCGGGAGGGGGGTACAATGAGCAGTTCTTC. Protein: CAISPGGGYNEQFF.

The chain carries TRBV19 and TRBJ2-1; weak D call: TRBD2 (5 bases). V shed 4 bases and J shed 4 bases, with 8 bases lying between them. The length of the CDR3 is 13 residues. The germline CDR1 and CDR2 sequences are LNHDA and SQIVND (reference sequence). The CDR3 region has the DNA TGTGCCAGTAGTAGAGGGATTTACAATGAGCAGTTCTTC. Protein sequence: CASSRGIYNEQFF.

This clone has a handful of counts. The CDR3 DNA reads TGTGCCAGCAGGGATACGACAGGGGCCCGGGAGCAGTACTTC. Its protein is CASRDTTGAREQYF. The rearrangement links TRBV2 to TRBJ2-7, with 8 nucleotides matching TRBD1. The CDR3 has 14 residues. With V trimmed by 6 bases and J by 7 bases, 11 bases remained unmatched. CDR1 is SNHLY, CDR2 FYNNEI, per germline.

This clone came up a few times. This chain uses TRBV30 with TRBJ2-5; D is possibly TRBD1 (6 bases). Germline V CDR1 and CDR2: GTSNPN, SVGIG (reference sequence). V gave up 2 bases and J gave up 4 bases, with 11 bases separating them. CDR3 length equals 13 residues. Here the CDR3 reads CAWSTGQVETQYF. The CDR3 DNA sequence: TGTGCCTGGAGTACAGGGCAGGTAGAGACCCAGTACTTC.

The J gene is TRBJ1-1, the V gene TRBV6-5; no firm D call. Germline CDR1 reads MNHEY; CDR2 reads SVGAGI. The CDR3 consists of 12 residues. V lost 7 bases, J lost 2 bases, and 8 bases lay in between. CDR3: CASMRVNTEAFF. CDR3 nucleotide sequence: TGTGCCAGCATGAGAGTAAACACTGAAGCTTTCTTT.

The chain links TRBV30 to TRBJ2-3, with TRBD2 as a possible D gene (6 bases). V gave up 5 bases and J gave up 10 bases, with 13 bases separating them. The CDR3 length is 11 residues. Germline V lookup: CDR1 GTSNPN, CDR2 SVGIG (reference sequence). The CDR3 DNA follows: TGTGCCTGGTCTACCGGGACTTCGCAGTATTTT. It specifies CAWSTGTSQYF.

In its sample, this clone was seen a few times. The chain combines TRBV28 with TRBJ1-5; D uncertain. The CDR3 extends over 15 amino acids. Germline CDR1 is MDHEN and CDR2 is SYDVKM. Trimming left V 6 bases short and J 0 bases short, with 12 bases between. The CDR3 loop is CASRPRVYSNQPQHF. The CDR3 nucleotides read TGTGCCAGCAGACCGAGGGTTTATAGCAATCAGCCCCAGCATTTT.

This clone was found a few times. The rearrangement joins TRBV23-1 to TRBJ2-2, with TRBD2 matching 10 bases. TRBV23-1 is an open reading frame, and its role is uncertain. The CDR3 extends over 14 amino acids. J was trimmed by 7 bases and V by 4 bases; bases with no gene match: 3. The DNA for the CDR3 is TGCGCCAGCAGTCGGGCTAGCGGGGGCGGGGAGCTGTTTTTT. Protein sequence: CASSRASGGGELFF.

This clone was detected a few times. This chain links TRBV30 with TRBJ1-2; a possible D gene is TRBD1 (6 bases). The CDR3 covers 12 residues. The germline V and J ends were trimmed by 3 bases and 4 bases, with 9 bases remaining between them. The germline CDR1 and CDR2 sequences are GTSNPN and SVGIG (reference sequence). Written as DNA, the CDR3 is TGTGCCTGGAGCCCACAGGGCTATGGCTACACCTTC. It encodes CAWSPQGYGYTF. Looking up the rest from reference TRBV30 and TRBJ1-2 gives the full variable domain: SQTIHQWPATLVQPVGSPLSLECTVEGTSNPNLYWYRQAAGRGLQLLFYSVGIGQISSEVPQNLSASRPQDRQFILSSKKLLLSDSGFYLCAWSPQGYGYTFGSGTRLTVV.

The chain is built from TRBV6-5 and TRBJ2-3; D may be TRBD1 (7 bases). CDR1 is MNHEY and CDR2 is SVGAGI in the germline V gene. The ends were cut back, 6 bases at V and 3 bases at J, with 13 bases in the middle. This CDR3 comprises 14 residues. DNA for the CDR3: TGTGCCAGCAGGAGACCAGGGGGGACAGATACGCAGTATTTT. It yields the protein CASRRPGGTDTQYF.

The CDR3 DNA reads as TGTGCCAGCAGCCCCTATAACTATGGCTACACCTTC. Translated: CASSPYNYGYTF. J is TRBJ1-2 and V is TRBV7-2; D is undetermined. The germline V and J ends were trimmed by 5 bases and 1 base, with 5 bases remaining between them. The CDR3 extends over 12 amino acids. Germline CDR1 SGHTA, CDR2 FQGNSA.